A selection of T cell receptor beta chains follows, all from one sample in a study of blood T cell repertoires in COVID-19. Profiled with immunoSEQ multiplex PCR; TCRdb holds only in-frame clones, not every one. This sample has around 180,000 clones; more than 70% occur once, and the top ten carry approximately 4.5%. The specimen was peripheral blood. These receptors all stem from a human donor in a cohort sampled during active COVID-19. The CDR3 runs from the conserved cysteine through the conserved F or W. Fields, in order: CDR3 length, V gene, clone size, J gene, D gene, CDR3 protein, CDR3 DNA. D genes are given only for firm matches. Clone size appears in some rows only: once, few, many, or a class for an expanded clone.

15,TRBV23-1,NA,TRBJ2-3,TRBD2,CASSQGGVLTDTQYF,TGCGCCAGCAGTCAAGGGGGGGTTTTGACAGATACGCAGTATTTT
14,TRBV28,NA,TRBJ2-7,NA,CASSISASSYEQYF,TGTGCCAGCAGCATCAGCGCAAGTTCCTACGAGCAGTACTTC
12,TRBV3-1/TRBV3-2,NA,TRBJ1-3,NA,CASSRQGNTIYF,TGTGCCAGCAGCCGTCAGGGAAACACCATATATTTT
15,TRBV27,NA,TRBJ2-1,NA,CASRRAGTEKNEQFF,TGTGCCAGCAGACGCGCGGGAACGGAAAAGAATGAGCAGTTCTTC
11,TRBV12-3/TRBV12-4,NA,TRBJ1-2,NA,CASSLSTGYTF,TGTGCCAGCAGTTTATCTACTGGCTACACCTTC
15,TRBV7-9,NA,TRBJ1-2,NA,CASSLGGETMSGYTF,TGTGCCAGCAGCTTAGGGGGAGAAACCATGAGTGGCTACACCTTC
12,TRBV28,NA,TRBJ1-2,TRBD1,CASSLGQGRYTF,TGTGCCAGCAGTCTGGGACAGGGTCGCTACACCTTC
12,TRBV6-6,NA,TRBJ2-1,NA,CASSRALDEQFF,TGTGCCAGCAGCCGCGCCCTCGATGAGCAGTTCTTC
16,TRBV6-6,NA,TRBJ2-7,TRBD1,CASSYSPRDRDHEQYF,TGTGCCAGCAGTTACTCTCCCCGGGACAGGGACCACGAGCAGTACTTC
15,TRBV5-4,NA,TRBJ2-7,TRBD1,CASSWGQGGTYEQYF,TGTGCCAGCAGCTGGGGACAGGGAGGAACCTACGAGCAGTACTTC
18,TRBV18,NA,TRBJ2-7,TRBD2,CASSAGGTSGGVSYEQYF,TGTGCCAGCTCGGCAGGGGGCACTAGCGGGGGTGTCTCCTACGAGCAGTACTTC
15,TRBV30,NA,TRBJ1-2,TRBD1,CAWSVLAGGYYGYTF,TGTGCCTGGAGTGTACTGGCAGGGGGGTACTATGGCTACACCTTC
15,TRBV6-2/TRBV6-3,once,TRBJ2-1,TRBD1,CASSSTGTGRYEQFF,TGTGCCAGCAGTTCCACCGGGACAGGGAGGTATGAGCAGTTCTTC
12,TRBV7-9,NA,TRBJ1-1,TRBD1,CASSLYPDREYF,TGTGCCAGCAGCTTATATCCGGACAGGGAGTACTTT
13,TRBV13,few,TRBJ1-1,TRBD1,CASSRTGGLSAFF,TGTGCCAGCAGCCGGACAGGGGGGTTGTCAGCTTTCTTT
13,TRBV29-1,NA,TRBJ1-1,NA,CSVVVRGATEAFF,TGCAGCGTTGTAGTCAGGGGCGCCACTGAAGCTTTCTTT
17,TRBV5-4,NA,TRBJ2-6,NA,CASSLASGGSGANVLTF,TGTGCCAGCAGCTTGGCTAGTGGGGGGTCTGGGGCCAACGTCCTGACTTTC
12,TRBV9,NA,TRBJ2-1,NA,CASSGDSNEQFF,TGTGCCAGCAGCGGCGACAGCAATGAGCAGTTCTTC
12,TRBV28,NA,TRBJ2-7,NA,CASSLARYEQYF,TGTGCCAGCAGTTTGGCCCGCTACGAGCAGTACTTC
16,TRBV19,NA,TRBJ1-5,NA,CASSISFPGSNQPQHF,TGTGCCAGTAGTATTTCGTTTCCGGGTAGCAATCAGCCCCAGCATTTT
18,TRBV4-3,NA,TRBJ2-1,TRBD2,CASSRKAETSGRLNEQFF,TGCGCCAGCAGCCGGAAAGCGGAAACTAGCGGGAGGTTAAATGAGCAGTTCTTC